One sample yielded the 31 T cell receptor beta chains listed below, sequenced in a study of Ad26.COV2.S vaccination and SARS-CoV-2 variants. Assay: immunoSEQ multiplex PCR; the TCRdb copy retains only in-frame clones and omits some. The sample contains about 330,000 clones, 85% to 90% of which appear only once. Treatment defined: roughly 18 received Ad26.COV2.S at low or high dose, single or two shots; five or six received placebo; per-sample allocation not given. Sampling was performed 63 days after the first vaccine or placebo injection. This specimen was peripheral blood, taken in a trial of Ad26.COV2.S vaccine versus placebo. The receptors were gathered from a person between 18 and 59 years old who received the Ad26.COV2.S COVID-19 vaccine or a placebo.

The chain employs TRBV12-5 and TRBJ2-2; D is uncertain. Trimming stripped 1 base from V and 4 bases from J, with 4 bases between. Per germline, CDR1 LGHNT and CDR2 FRNRAP. The CDR3 extends over 13 amino acids. CDR3 nucleotide sequence: TGTGCTAGTGGTTTGGGTATCACCGGGGAGCTGTTTTTT. It translates to CASGLGITGELFF.

The V gene is TRBV6-6, the J gene TRBJ1-1; D is unclear. The CDR3 loop spans 21 amino acids. From germline, CDR1 is MNHNY and CDR2 SVGAGI (reference sequence). The V end was cut by 6 bases, the J end by 3 bases, with 35 bases between. This CDR3 is CASSLISDGGTPKKAHTEAFF. The CDR3 DNA follows: TGTGCCAGCAGCTTAATCTCCGACGGAGGAACACCCAAAAAAGCCCACACTGAAGCTTTCTTT.

This clone was seen only once. This chain links TRBV12-3 or TRBV12-4 with TRBJ1-3; D is ambiguous. This CDR3 spans 13 amino acids. The V and J ends lost 3 bases and 10 bases respectively, with 13 bases between them. The CDR3 bases are TGTGCCAGCAGTTTGAATTGGGAGGCGACCATATATTTT. Translated, it gives CASSLNWEATIYF.

The rearrangement links TRBV19 to TRBJ1-2; TRBD1 might be the D (5 bases). Trimming stripped 2 bases from V and 6 bases from J, with 13 bases between. The CDR3 runs to 14 residues. In germline, CDR1 is LNHDA, CDR2 SQIVND (reference sequence). For the CDR3, the DNA is TGTGCCAGTAGTATATCGCAGGGTATGGATGGCTACACCTTC. It yields the protein CASSISQGMDGYTF.

This clone was counted a few times. The CDR3 DNA sequence: TGTGCCAGCAGATCAAAACAGGGGAATCAGCCCCAGCATTTT. Amino acids: CASRSKQGNQPQHF. The V gene is TRBV2, the J gene TRBJ1-5, with 7 bases lining up with TRBD1. The CDR3 runs 14 residues. Germline CDR1 reads SNHLY; CDR2 reads FYNNEI. Losses at the gene ends were 6 bases for V and 4 bases for J; bases not matched to a gene: 6.

The chain employs TRBV6-5 and TRBJ1-2; 7 bases are shared with TRBD1. The germline gives CDR1 MNHEY, CDR2 SVGAGI. V lost 4 bases to trimming and J lost 5 bases; unmatched junction nucleotides: 13. This CDR3 has 16 amino acids. The DNA for the CDR3 is TGTGCCAGCAGTTCCCCCCCGGAGGCAGGGGGGTATGGCTACACCTTC. Protein sequence: CASSSPPEAGGYGYTF.

The rearrangement links TRBV9 to TRBJ2-1; 14 bases map to TRBD2. The length of the CDR3 is 18 residues. Germline CDR1 and CDR2: SGDLS and YYNGEE. Unmatched junction bases numbered 9, after V lost 4 bases and J lost 3 bases. CDR3 DNA: TGTGCCAGCAGCTCCGGGACTAGCGGGGGAGGGATCTACAATGAGCAGTTCTTC. Translating gives CASSSGTSGGGIYNEQFF.

The chain couples TRBV7-2 to TRBJ1-2; D is undetermined. Trimming pared 3 bases from V and 4 bases from J, leaving 9 bases between. The CDR3 length is 13 residues. Germline V gene sequence: CDR1 SGHTA, CDR2 FQGNSA. CDR3 nucleotide sequence: TGTGCCAGCAGCTTGGGAGGGCCCTATGGCTACACCTTC. Residues: CASSLGGPYGYTF. The variable domain in full, completed from reference TRBV7-2 and TRBJ1-2, reads GAGVSQSPSNKVTEKGKDVELRCDPISGHTALYWYRQSLGQGLEFLIYFQGNSAPDKSGLPSDRFSAERTGGSVSTLTIQRTQQEDSAVYLCASSLGGPYGYTFGSGTRLTVV.

This chain uses TRBV19 with TRBJ1-6; 12 nucleotides line up with TRBD1. The CDR3 loop spans 19 amino acids. Germline loops: CDR1 LNHDA, CDR2 SQIVND (reference sequence). V was clipped by 5 bases and J by 12 bases; unmatched bases: 20. For the CDR3, the DNA is TGTGCCAGTAGTCTGTCCGGGACAGGGGGCGCGTCCCGCGGCGGACCCCTCCACTTT. This translates into CASSLSGTGGASRGGPLHF.

The V call is TRBV5-1, the J call TRBJ1-1; 7 positions match TRBD1. The CDR3 has 15 amino acids. The germline CDR1 and CDR2 sequences are SGHRS and YFSETQ. The V segment lost 3 bases and the J segment 0 bases; nucleotides outside the gene matches: 5. CDR3 amino acids: CASSSGGTVNTEAFF. CDR3 DNA: TGCGCCAGCAGCTCGGGAGGGACAGTGAACACTGAAGCTTTCTTT.

CDR3 loop: CASSYRAGEGDTQYF. The DNA of the CDR3 is TGTGCCAGCAGTTACAGGGCGGGAGAAGGAGATACGCAGTATTTT. This chain joins TRBV6-2 or TRBV6-3 and TRBJ2-3, with 7 bases identical to TRBD2. V was clipped by 2 bases and J by 5 bases; unmatched bases: 7. CDR1 MNHEY and CDR2 SVGEGT come from the germline V gene. The CDR3 has 15 amino acids.

This chain joins TRBV7-6 and TRBJ1-6; D is undetermined. This CDR3 is built from 11 residues. V was cut by 5 bases and J by 7 bases, with 3 bases left in between. Per germline, CDR1 SGHVS and CDR2 FNYEAQ. The CDR3 reads CASSTNSPLHF. The CDR3 nucleotides are TGTGCCAGCAGCACCAATTCACCCCTCCACTTT.

CDR3 in amino acids: CASRDRYPNEQFF. As DNA, the CDR3 is TGTGCCAGCAGGGACAGGTACCCTAATGAGCAGTTCTTC. The chain combines TRBV12-3 or TRBV12-4 with TRBJ2-1, with 7 bases aligning to TRBD1. V shed 6 bases and J 7 bases; nucleotides not matched to a gene: 6. The CDR3 is 13 residues long.

V and J are TRBV4-3 and TRBJ1-3; unclear D gene. The CDR3 spans 15 residues. The V end was cut by 0 bases, the J end by 1 base, with 7 bases between. Germline loops: CDR1 LGHNA, CDR2 YSLEER. This CDR3 reads CASSQEEASGNTIYF. CDR3 nucleotides: TGCGCCAGCAGCCAAGAGGAAGCATCTGGAAACACCATATATTTT.

A few counts support this clone. The rearrangement links TRBV5-8 to TRBJ1-5; D possibly corresponds to TRBD1 (5 bases). The germline CDR1 and CDR2 sequences are SGHTS and YDEGEE. V was cut by 3 bases and J by 2 bases, with 12 bases left in between. The CDR3 length is 15 residues. CDR3 amino acids: CASSSQGLGNQPQHF. CDR3 bases: TGTGCCAGCAGCTCCCAGGGTTTGGGCAATCAGCCCCAGCATTTT.

The chain employs TRBV7-3 and TRBJ2-3, with a possible D match to TRBD2 (5 bases). V was cut by 2 bases and J by 6 bases, with 15 bases left in between. There are 15 residues in the CDR3. The germline V gene has CDR1 SGHTA and CDR2 FQGTGA. In nucleotides, the CDR3 is TGTGCCAGCAGCTTAGATGCGGGCCCGGGGGATACGCAGTATTTT. This translates into CASSLDAGPGDTQYF.

J is TRBJ2-3 and V is TRBV6-5; possible D gene TRBD1, 5 bases. V was trimmed by 7 bases and J by 6 bases, leaving 17 bases between them. CDR1 MNHEY and CDR2 SVGAGI come from the germline V gene. The CDR3 is 14 residues long. Here the CDR3 DNA reads TGTGCCAGCAACAAAAGAACAGGTCTGGATACGCAGTATTTT. Its translation is CASNKRTGLDTQYF.

This chain links TRBV27 with TRBJ1-2, with D unresolved. The CDR3 sequence is 16 residues long. V lost 3 bases and J 2 bases, leaving 16 bases between the germline ends. Germline V CDR1 and CDR2: MNHEY, SMNVEV (reference sequence). In DNA form, the CDR3 reads TGTGCCAGCAGTTTGTTTTTTGGGGATGGGAACTATGGCTACACCTTC. Its protein product is CASSLFFGDGNYGYTF.

This chain uses TRBV7-6 with TRBJ2-7; TRBD2 might be the D (6 bases). The CDR3 is 14 amino acids. Trimming took 1 base from V and 3 from J, leaving 10 bases between them. Germline V gene data show CDR1 as SGHVS and CDR2 as FNYEAQ. The CDR3 sequence: CASSLGVGGYEQYF. In DNA form, the CDR3 reads TGTGCCAGCAGCTTAGGGGTCGGGGGCTACGAGCAGTACTTC.

The V and J genes are TRBV7-3 and TRBJ1-1, with TRBD1 identical over 9 bases. Germline V gives CDR1 SGHTA, CDR2 FQGTGA. With V trimmed by 5 bases and J by 7 bases, 5 bases remained unmatched. The CDR3 sequence is 13 residues long. The CDR3 DNA follows: TGTGCCAGCAGCCCCCGGGGACAGGGTGAAGCTTTCTTT. This translates into CASSPRGQGEAFF.

The chain is built from TRBV2 and TRBJ2-7, with D maybe TRBD1 (5 bases). Germline CDR1 reads SNHLY; CDR2 reads FYNNEI. Trimming removed 7 bases at V and 6 bases at J, with 22 bases between. The CDR3 covers 15 residues. CDR3 coding DNA: TGTGCCAGCATATCACCTAAGGGGAAAAAGGGCGAGCAGTACGTC. It is translated as CASISPKGKKGEQYV.

The genes are TRBV7-2 and TRBJ1-5; D is unresolved. The germline V and J ends were trimmed by 5 bases and 9 bases, with 8 bases remaining between them. This CDR3 comprises 11 residues. Looked up from germline, CDR1 is SGHTA and CDR2 is FQGNSA. CDR3 amino acids: CASSRGGPQHF. CDR3 DNA: TGTGCCAGCAGCCGTGGAGGGCCCCAGCATTTT.

The rearrangement joins TRBV11-2 to TRBJ2-5, with D tentatively TRBD1 (5 bases). CDR3 length: 13 residues. V was trimmed by 4 bases and J by 3 bases, leaving 9 bases between them. Germline loops: CDR1 SGHAT, CDR2 FQNNGV. Here the CDR3 reads CASSSLREETQYF. DNA of the CDR3: TGTGCCAGCAGCTCCCTCAGGGAAGAGACCCAGTACTTC.

This clone occurred once. The chain's CDR3 is CSSLDSDDYGYTF. CDR3 nucleotide sequence: TGCAGCTCGCTCGACAGCGATGACTATGGCTACACCTTC. The V call is TRBV29-1, the J call TRBJ1-2, with a possible D match to TRBD1 (5 bases). Germline CDR1 is SQVTM and CDR2 is ANQGSEA. This CDR3 has 13 amino acids. V dropped 8 bases and J dropped 3 bases, with 16 bases sitting between them.

The chain is built from TRBV4-1 and TRBJ1-6; TRBD1 matches at 7 bases. In germline, CDR1 is MGHRA, CDR2 YSYEKL. The CDR3 consists of 13 residues. Losses at the gene ends were 5 bases for V and 6 bases for J; bases not matched to a gene: 1. The CDR3 spells CASSGTANSPLHF. CDR3 nucleotides: TGCGCCAGCAGCGGGACAGCTAATTCACCCCTCCACTTT.

This clone was detected once. Germline and junction disagree at one end, which may indicate a read error. Other DNA sequences of this sample code for an identical CDR3. The gene calls are TRBV7-2 and TRBJ2-5; 12 nucleotides align to TRBD2. The CDR3 runs 14 residues. Germline lookup yields CDR1 SGHTA and CDR2 FQGNSA. CDR3 bases: TGTGCCAGCAGCCTAGCGGGGGGGCAAGAGACCCAGTACTTC. It codes for CASSLAGGQETQYF.

The V and J genes are TRBV7-2 and TRBJ1-5, with D possibly TRBD1 on 5 matching bases. This CDR3 spans 14 amino acids. Germline loops: CDR1 SGHTA, CDR2 FQGNSA. V lost 3 bases to trimming and J lost 6 bases, with 12 bases between them. The CDR3 here is CASSFVGDGQPQHF. The CDR3 bases are TGTGCCAGCAGCTTCGTAGGGGACGGTCAGCCCCAGCATTTT.

As to this clone: Other DNA sequences of this sample code for an identical CDR3. This sequence joins TRBV27 and TRBJ1-2; no firm D call. Germline V CDR1 and CDR2: MNHEY, SMNVEV (reference sequence). V was trimmed by 3 bases and J by 2 bases, leaving 7 bases between them. This CDR3 is 13 amino acids long. The CDR3 is CASSLGTNYGYTF. The CDR3 DNA sequence: TGTGCCAGCAGTTTGGGTACAAACTATGGCTACACCTTC.

The chain joins TRBV30 to TRBJ1-4, with D perhaps matching TRBD1 (5 bases). CDR1 and CDR2 from the germline V gene are GTSNPN and SVGIG (reference sequence). V lost 0 bases and J lost 8, with 13 bases in between. This CDR3 spans 14 amino acids. This CDR3 is CAWSVVGGVEKLFF. CDR3 DNA sequence: TGTGCCTGGAGTGTAGTCGGGGGTGTCGAAAAACTGTTTTTT.

The V gene is TRBV19, the J gene TRBJ2-7; D is unclear. The CDR3 is 12 amino acids. Germline V lookup: CDR1 LNHDA, CDR2 SQIVND (reference sequence). With 6 bases removed from V and 7 bases from J, the gap between germline ends came to 13 bases. The CDR3 nucleotides read TGTGCCAGTAGACAACAGCACGGGGAGCAGTACTTC. It translates to CASRQQHGEQYF.

The chain recombines TRBV27 with TRBJ1-1, with unresolved D. This CDR3 contains 13 residues. V lost 3 bases and J lost 0, with 5 bases in between. Germline assignment: CDR1 MNHEY and CDR2 SMNVEV (reference sequence). CDR3 sequence (DNA): TGTGCCAGCAGTTTTAACATGAACACTGAAGCTTTCTTT. The encoded protein is CASSFNMNTEAFF.